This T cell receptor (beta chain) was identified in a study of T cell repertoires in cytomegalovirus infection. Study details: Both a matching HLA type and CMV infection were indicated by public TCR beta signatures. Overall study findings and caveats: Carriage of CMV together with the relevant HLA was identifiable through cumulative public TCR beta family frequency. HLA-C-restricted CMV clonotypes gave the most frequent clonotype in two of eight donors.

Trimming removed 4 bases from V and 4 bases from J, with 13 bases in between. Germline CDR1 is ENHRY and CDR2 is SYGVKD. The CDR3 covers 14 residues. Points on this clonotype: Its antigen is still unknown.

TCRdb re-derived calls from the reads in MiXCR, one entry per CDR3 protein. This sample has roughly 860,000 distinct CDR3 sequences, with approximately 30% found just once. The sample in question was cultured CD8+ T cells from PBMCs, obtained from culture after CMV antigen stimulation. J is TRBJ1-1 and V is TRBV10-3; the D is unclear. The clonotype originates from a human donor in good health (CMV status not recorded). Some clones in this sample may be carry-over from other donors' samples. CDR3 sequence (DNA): TGTGCCATCAGTGCCTCGGGCCGTACCACTGAAGCTTTCTTT. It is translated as CAISASGRTTEAFF.